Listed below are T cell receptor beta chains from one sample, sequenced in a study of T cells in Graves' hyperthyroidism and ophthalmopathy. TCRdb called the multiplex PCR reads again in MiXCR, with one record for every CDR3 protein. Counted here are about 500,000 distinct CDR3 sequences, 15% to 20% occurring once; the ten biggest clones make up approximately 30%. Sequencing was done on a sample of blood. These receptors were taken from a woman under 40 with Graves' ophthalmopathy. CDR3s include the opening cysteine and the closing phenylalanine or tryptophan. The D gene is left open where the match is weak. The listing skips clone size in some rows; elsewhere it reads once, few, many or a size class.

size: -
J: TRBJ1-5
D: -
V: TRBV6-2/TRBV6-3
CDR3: CASTNSQLGNQPQHF

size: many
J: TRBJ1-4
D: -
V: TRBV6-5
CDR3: CASSYSILSLNEKLFF

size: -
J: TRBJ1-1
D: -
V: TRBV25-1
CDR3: CASSLDPFAPEAFF

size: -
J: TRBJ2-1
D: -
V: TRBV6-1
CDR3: CASSEALASYNEQFF

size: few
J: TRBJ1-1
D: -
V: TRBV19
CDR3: CASSIRGTGRADTEAFF

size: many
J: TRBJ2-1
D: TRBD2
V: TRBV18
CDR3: CASSPTAGGTYNEQFF

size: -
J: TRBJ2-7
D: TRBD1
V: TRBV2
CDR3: CAILGDRTYEQYF

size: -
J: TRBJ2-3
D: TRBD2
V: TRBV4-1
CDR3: CASSQDKGLAGGKGTDTQYF

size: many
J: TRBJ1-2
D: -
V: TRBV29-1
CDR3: CSVVEAVYGYTF

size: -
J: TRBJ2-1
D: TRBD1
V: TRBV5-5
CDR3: CASSLTGTVNEQFF

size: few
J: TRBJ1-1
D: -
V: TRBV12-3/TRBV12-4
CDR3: CTSSDIWGRNTEAFF

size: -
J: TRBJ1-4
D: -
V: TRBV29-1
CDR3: CSVWTADNEKLFF

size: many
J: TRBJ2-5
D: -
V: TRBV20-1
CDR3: CSAGPWDKSQETQYF

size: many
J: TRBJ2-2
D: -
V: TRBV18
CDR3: CASSPKTGNTGELFF

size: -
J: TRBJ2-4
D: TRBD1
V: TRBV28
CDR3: CASSLQGATKNIQYF

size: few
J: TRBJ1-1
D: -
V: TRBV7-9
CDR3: CASSLALDTEAFF

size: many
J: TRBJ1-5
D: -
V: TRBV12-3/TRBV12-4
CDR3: CASSLRVGASQPQHF

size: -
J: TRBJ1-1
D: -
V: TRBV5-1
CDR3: CASKWGGGMNTEAFF

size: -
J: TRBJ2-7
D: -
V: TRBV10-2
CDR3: CASSRGLNEQYF

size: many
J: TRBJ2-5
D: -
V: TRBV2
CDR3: CASVYRGRETQYF

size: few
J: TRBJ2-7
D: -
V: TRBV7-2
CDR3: CASSMSSLGQYF

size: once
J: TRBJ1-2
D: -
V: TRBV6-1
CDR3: CASSARAGRQNYGYTF

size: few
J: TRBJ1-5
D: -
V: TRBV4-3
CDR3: CASSRTVGGNQPQHF

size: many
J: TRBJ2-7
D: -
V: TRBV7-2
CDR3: CASSLVRGEQYF

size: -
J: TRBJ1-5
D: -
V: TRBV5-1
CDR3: CASSFLGLDQPQHF

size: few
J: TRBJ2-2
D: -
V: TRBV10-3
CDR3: CARPGARWTGELFF

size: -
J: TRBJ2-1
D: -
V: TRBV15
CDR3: CATSMLGDGHEQFF

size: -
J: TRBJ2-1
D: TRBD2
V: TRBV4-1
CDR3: CASSERLAGPYNEQFF

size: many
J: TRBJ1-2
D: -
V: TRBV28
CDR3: CASSPQGQQYGYTF

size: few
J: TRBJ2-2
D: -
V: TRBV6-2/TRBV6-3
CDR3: CASSYSTSNTGELFF

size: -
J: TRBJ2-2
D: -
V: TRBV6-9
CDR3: CASSYEIRVLNTGELFF

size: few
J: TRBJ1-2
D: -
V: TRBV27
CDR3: CASSSYPTDTNYGYTF

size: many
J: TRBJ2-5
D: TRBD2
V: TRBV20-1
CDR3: CSARHPTSGRETQYF

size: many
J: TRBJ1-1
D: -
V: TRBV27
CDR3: CASSLDRGLNTEAFF

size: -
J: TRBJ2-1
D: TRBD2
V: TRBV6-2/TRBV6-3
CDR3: CASSDHPTQAGGGYNEQFF

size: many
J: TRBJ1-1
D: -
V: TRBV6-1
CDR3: CASRWDFGTEAFF

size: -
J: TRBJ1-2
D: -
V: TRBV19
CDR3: CASSDGGSANYGYTF

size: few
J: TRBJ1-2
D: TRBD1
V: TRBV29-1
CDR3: CSALDRDYGYTF

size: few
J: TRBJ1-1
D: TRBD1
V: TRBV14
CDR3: CASRALGQGMNTEAFF

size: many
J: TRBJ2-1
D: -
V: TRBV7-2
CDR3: CASSSRGGLVGDEQFF

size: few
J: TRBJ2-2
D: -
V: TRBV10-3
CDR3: CAISERTGSGTGELFF

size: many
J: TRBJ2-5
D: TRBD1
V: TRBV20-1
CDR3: CSANRGQETQYF

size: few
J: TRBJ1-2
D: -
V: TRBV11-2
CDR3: CASSRGGAEGGHTF

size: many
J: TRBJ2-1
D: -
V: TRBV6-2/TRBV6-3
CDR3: CASSYTHGQIQTYNEQFF

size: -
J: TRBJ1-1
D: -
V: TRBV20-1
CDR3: CSARGPWGTEAFF

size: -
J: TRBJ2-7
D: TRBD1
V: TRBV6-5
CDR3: CASSYLTGNFYEQYF

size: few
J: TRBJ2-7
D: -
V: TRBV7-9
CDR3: CASSLVGALYEQYF

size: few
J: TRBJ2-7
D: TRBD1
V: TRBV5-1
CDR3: CAGSLNTGESSYEQYF

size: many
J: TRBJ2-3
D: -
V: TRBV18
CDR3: CASSPGRQDTQYF

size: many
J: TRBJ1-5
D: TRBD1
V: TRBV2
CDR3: CAVCPGQGVRLDQPQHF

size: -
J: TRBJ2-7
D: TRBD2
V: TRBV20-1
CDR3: CGARQRETPYEQYF

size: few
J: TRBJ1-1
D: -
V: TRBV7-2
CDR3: CASSSIGGFPEAFF

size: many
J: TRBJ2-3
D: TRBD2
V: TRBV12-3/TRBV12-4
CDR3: CASVRLAATDTQYF

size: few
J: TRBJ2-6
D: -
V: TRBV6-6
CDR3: CASSYNGAGLSGANVLTF

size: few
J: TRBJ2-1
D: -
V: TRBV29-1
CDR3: CSVEMTGISTYNEQFF

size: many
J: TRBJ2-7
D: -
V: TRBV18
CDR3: CASSPDKSNYEQYF

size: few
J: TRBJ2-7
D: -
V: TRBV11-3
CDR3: CASSPRAGAEGQQYF

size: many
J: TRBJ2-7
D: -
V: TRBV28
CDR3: CASRRGYHEQYF

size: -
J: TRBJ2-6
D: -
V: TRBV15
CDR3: CATGLVPTGANVLTF

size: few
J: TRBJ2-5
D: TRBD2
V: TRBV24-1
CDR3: CATSDPGLAKETQYF